Reported below is one T cell receptor beta chain. No antigen is known for it. This specimen belongs to a study of T cell responses to AZD1222 COVID-19 vaccine. Study results and limitations: Across spike, vaccine-associated CD4 TCRs were found, dominant at 160-218 and 743-854. The sample set comprised mostly white British donors with more females, and clonal diversity was possibly underestimated. The study identified only 6 or 7 AZD1222 recipients as seropositive at baseline. Compared with day 0, the breadth and depth of the Spike-specific TCR repertoire rose significantly after two doses of AZD1222.

The CDR3 is made up of 15 amino acids. Germline trimming cut 5 bases from V and 4 bases from J; bases unmatched to any gene: 8. Germline loops: CDR1 MNHEY, CDR2 SMNVEV (reference sequence). Here immunoSEQ multiplex PCR was the method, and the copy in TCRdb shows in-frame clones only, minus some. Altogether some 140,000 clones are present, roughly nine tenths being singletons, with the ten largest covering roughly 5.8%. The sequence was obtained from an adult in good health. The sequencing here drew on peripheral blood, taken on day 0 of MenACWY control vaccination. The chain recombines TRBV27 with TRBJ1-2; 9 positions agree with TRBD1. This CDR3 reads CASSPGQGLLYGYTF. The CDR3 DNA sequence: TGTGCCAGCAGTCCCGGACAGGGGCTTCTCTATGGCTACACCTTC.